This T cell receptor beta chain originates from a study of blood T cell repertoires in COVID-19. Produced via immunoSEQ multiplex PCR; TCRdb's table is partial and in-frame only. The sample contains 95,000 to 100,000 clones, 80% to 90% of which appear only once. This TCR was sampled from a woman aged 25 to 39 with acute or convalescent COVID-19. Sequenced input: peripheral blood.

CDR3 sequence: CASSVGTGSNYGYTF. DNA for the CDR3: TGTGCCAGCAGCGTAGGGACAGGGTCTAACTATGGCTACACCTTC. This rearrangement joins TRBV9 to TRBJ1-2; 8 positions agree with TRBD1. CDR3 length equals 15 residues. Trimming took 0 bases from V and 0 from J; bases not matched to a gene: 1. Germline CDR1 and CDR2: SGDLS and YYNGEE.